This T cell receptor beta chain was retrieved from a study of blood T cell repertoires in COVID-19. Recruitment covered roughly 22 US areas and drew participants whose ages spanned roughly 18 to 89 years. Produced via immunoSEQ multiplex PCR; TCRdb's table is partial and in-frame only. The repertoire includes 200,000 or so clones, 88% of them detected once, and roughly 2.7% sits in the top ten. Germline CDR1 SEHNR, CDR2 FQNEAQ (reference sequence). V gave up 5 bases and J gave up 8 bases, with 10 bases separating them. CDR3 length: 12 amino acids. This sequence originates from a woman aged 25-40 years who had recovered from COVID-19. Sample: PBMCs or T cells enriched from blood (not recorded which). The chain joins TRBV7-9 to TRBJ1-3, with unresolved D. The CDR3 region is CASSDDGYTIYF. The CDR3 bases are TGTGCCAGCAGCGACGACGGGTACACCATATATTTT. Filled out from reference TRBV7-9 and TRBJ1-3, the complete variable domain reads DTGVSQNPRHKITKRGQNVTFRCDPISEHNRLYWYRQTLGQGPEFLTYFQNEAQLEKSRLLSDRFSAERPKGSFSTLEIQRTEQGDSAMYLCASSDDGYTIYFGEGSWLTVV.